This TCR beta chain was captured in a study of shared clonotypes between healthy human individuals. Whole-study context: Donors, aged 18 to 49, were a couple of women and three men.

V was pared by 0 bases and J by 1 base, with 8 bases between. The germline gives CDR1 SGHRS, CDR2 YFSETQ. The CDR3 has 15 residues. This clone was observed a single time. Its specificity is unknown. This sample also contains other DNA sequences that code for the same CDR3. Study conclusions and caveats: In general, naive subsets displayed greater estimated richness than memory subsets did.

Assay: immunoSEQ multiplex PCR; the TCRdb copy retains only in-frame clones and omits some. The table shows millions of clones, with approximately 95% occurring only once. Naive CD8 populations comprised CD45RO-negative cells positively selected for CCR7, excluding terminally differentiated effector memory CD45RA+ cells. This TCR came from a man between 18 and 35 years old in good health. Material for sequencing was naive CD8+ T cells sorted from blood. V usage is TRBV5-1 and J usage is TRBJ1-3; D is unclear. CDR3: CASSLDGDSGNTIYF. CDR3 DNA sequence: TGCGCCAGCAGCTTGGATGGGGATTCTGGAAACACCATATATTTT.